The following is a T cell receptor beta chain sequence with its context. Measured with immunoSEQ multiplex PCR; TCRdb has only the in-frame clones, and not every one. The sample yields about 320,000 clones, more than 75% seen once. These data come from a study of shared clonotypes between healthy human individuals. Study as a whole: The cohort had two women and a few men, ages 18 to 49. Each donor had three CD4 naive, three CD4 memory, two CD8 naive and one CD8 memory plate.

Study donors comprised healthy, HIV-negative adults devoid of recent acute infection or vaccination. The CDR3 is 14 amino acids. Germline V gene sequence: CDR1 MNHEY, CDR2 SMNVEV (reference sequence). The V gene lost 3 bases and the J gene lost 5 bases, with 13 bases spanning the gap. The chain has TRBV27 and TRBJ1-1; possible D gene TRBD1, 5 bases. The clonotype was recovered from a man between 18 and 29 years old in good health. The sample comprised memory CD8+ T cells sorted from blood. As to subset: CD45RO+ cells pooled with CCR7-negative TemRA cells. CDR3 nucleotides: TGTGCCAGCAGTTTCCAGGGTCATTGGACTGAAGCTTTCTTT. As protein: CASSFQGHWTEAFF.